This record concerns one T cell receptor beta chain sequence. Naive-designated CD8 cells lacked CD45RO, were positively enriched for CCR7, and omitted terminally differentiated effector memory CD45RA+ cells. This CDR3 is 18 amino acids long. The V segment lost 1 base and the J segment 2 bases; nucleotides outside the gene matches: 11. Germline V CDR1 and CDR2: SGHTA, FQGNSA. TCRdb's table, derived via immunoSEQ multiplex PCR, lists solely in-frame clones and lacks some. In the table there are around 2.1 million clones, about 92% of which are singletons. The sample belongs to a study of shared clonotypes between healthy human individuals.

Source material: naive CD8+ T cells from PBMCs. The chain couples TRBV7-2 to TRBJ2-1; TRBD2 agrees at 7 bases. The source of this sequence is a man between 18 and 35 years old in good health. Some clones in this sample may be carry-over from other donors' samples. CDR3 protein: CASSLGPSGSVAYNEQFF. The CDR3 bases are TGTGCCAGCAGCTTAGGACCTAGCGGCAGTGTGGCCTACAATGAGCAGTTCTTC. The full variable domain, its missing parts supplied by reference TRBV7-2 and TRBJ2-1, is GAGVSQSPSNKVTEKGKDVELRCDPISGHTALYWYRQSLGQGLEFLIYFQGNSAPDKSGLPSDRFSAERTGGSVSTLTIQRTQQEDSAVYLCASSLGPSGSVAYNEQFFGPGTRLTVL.